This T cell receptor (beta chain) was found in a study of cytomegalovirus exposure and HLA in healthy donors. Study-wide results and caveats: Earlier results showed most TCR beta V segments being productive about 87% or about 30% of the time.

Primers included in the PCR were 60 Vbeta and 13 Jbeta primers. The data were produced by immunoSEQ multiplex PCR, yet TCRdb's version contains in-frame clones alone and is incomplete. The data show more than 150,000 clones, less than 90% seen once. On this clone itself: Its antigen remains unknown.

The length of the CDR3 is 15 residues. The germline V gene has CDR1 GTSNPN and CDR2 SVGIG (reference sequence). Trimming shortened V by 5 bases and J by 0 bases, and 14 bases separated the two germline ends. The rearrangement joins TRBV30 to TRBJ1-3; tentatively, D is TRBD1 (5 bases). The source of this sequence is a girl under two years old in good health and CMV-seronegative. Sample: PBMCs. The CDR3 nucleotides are TGTGCCTGGTCCTGGGGGGTATCCTCTGGAAACACCATATATTTT. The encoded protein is CAWSWGVSSGNTIYF.